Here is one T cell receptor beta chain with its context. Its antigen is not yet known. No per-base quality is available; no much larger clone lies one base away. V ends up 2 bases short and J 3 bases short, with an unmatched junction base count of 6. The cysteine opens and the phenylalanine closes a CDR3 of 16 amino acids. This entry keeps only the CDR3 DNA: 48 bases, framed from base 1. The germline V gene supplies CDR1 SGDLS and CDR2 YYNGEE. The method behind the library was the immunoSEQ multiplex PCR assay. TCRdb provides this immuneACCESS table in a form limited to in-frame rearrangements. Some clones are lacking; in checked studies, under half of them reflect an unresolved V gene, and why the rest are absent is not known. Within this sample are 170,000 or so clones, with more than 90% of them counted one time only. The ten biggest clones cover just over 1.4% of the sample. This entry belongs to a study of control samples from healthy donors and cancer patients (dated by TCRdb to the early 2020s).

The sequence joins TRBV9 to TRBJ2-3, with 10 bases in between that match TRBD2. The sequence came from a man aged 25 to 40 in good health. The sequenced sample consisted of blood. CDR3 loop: CASSVPSGGMTDTQYF. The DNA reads TGTGCCAGCAGCGTGCCTAGCGGGGGTATGACAGATACGCAGTATTTT.